Listed below are T cell receptor beta chains from one sample, sequenced in a study of cytomegalovirus exposure and HLA in healthy donors. TCRdb's table, derived via immunoSEQ multiplex PCR, lists solely in-frame clones and lacks some. Among some 100,000 clones listed, approximately 60% were seen once. Sequenced input: PBMCs. The receptors come from a woman aged 30 to 39 in good health and CMV-seropositive. The CDR3 runs from the conserved cysteine through the conserved F or W. D genes are given only for firm matches. The size entry is marked missing in some rows and otherwise reads once, few, many or a size class.

d_call clone_size j_call v_call cdr3_nt cdr3_aa
- once TRBJ2-3 TRBV11-1 TGTGCCAGCAGCTCATGGACTAGCACAGATACGCAGTATTTT CASSSWTSTDTQYF
- - TRBJ1-1 TRBV4-2 TGTGCCAGCAGCCCTCAGGGAACTTTCACTGAAGCTTTCTTT CASSPQGTFTEAFF
TRBD2 - TRBJ2-3 TRBV7-9 TGTGCCAGCAGCTTACTCGCGGGGGGGAGCACAGATACGCAGTATTTT CASSLLAGGSTDTQYF
- - TRBJ1-3 TRBV5-1 TGCGCCAGCAGCTTGGGGGCAGGCAGCTCTGGAAACACCATATATTTT CASSLGAGSSGNTIYF
TRBD1 - TRBJ1-1 TRBV18 TGTGCCAGCTCACAAAGACAGGGAAACACTGAAGCTTTCTTT CASSQRQGNTEAFF
TRBD2 - TRBJ2-1 TRBV11-2 TGTGCCAGCAGCTTTCCAGCGGGGGCCCGGGGTGAGCAGTTCTTC CASSFPAGARGEQFF
- few TRBJ1-1 TRBV28 TGTGCCAGCAGTTTAACAGGCGGGAACACTGAAGCTTTCTTT CASSLTGGNTEAFF
- - TRBJ2-2 TRBV2 TGTGCCAGCAGCCAGGAGAACACCGGGGAGCTGTTTTTT CASSQENTGELFF
- - TRBJ1-3 TRBV7-9 TGTGCCAGCAGCTCGCTAGGGGTAAACATATATTTT CASSSLGVNIYF
TRBD1 - TRBJ2-7 TRBV4-1 TGCGCCAGCAGCCAACTAGGGACAGGGTCCGAGCAGTACTTC CASSQLGTGSEQYF
- - TRBJ2-2 TRBV7-3 TGTGCCAGCAGCCACTACGCCGGGGAGCTGTTTTTT CASSHYAGELFF
TRBD2 - TRBJ2-5 TRBV5-1 TGCGCCAGCAGCCCTCAGCGGGGGAGCCAAGAGACCCAGTACTTC CASSPQRGSQETQYF
- few TRBJ2-2 TRBV9 TGTGCCAGCAGCGACTTTACAGGAAACACCGGGGAGCTGTTTTTT CASSDFTGNTGELFF
- - TRBJ2-3 TRBV7-3 TGTGCCAGCAGCTTAACACAGTCCACAGATACGCAGTATTTT CASSLTQSTDTQYF
- - TRBJ1-2 TRBV28 TGTGCCAGCAGCAACACCAACTATGGCTACACCTTC CASSNTNYGYTF
- - TRBJ2-3 TRBV21-1 TGTGCCAGCACCCAGAAGTCCGGGGGAGGCCGACCCACAGATACGCAGTATTTT CASTQKSGGGRPTDTQYF
TRBD2 - TRBJ2-1 TRBV7-9 TGTTCCAGCAGCTTGTCAAGACTAGCGGGGATCCTTTACAATGAGCAGTTCTTC CSSSLSRLAGILYNEQFF
- - TRBJ1-1 TRBV11-2 TGTGCCAGCAGCCCGAGGGTGTCGAACACTGAAGCTTTCTTT CASSPRVSNTEAFF
- - TRBJ2-3 TRBV11-2 TGTGCCAGCAGCTTAGATGAACCAGTGGCAGATACGCAGTATTTT CASSLDEPVADTQYF
TRBD1 - TRBJ1-4 TRBV19 TGTGCCAGTAGTATGGATCTTAGGGGGCTTAAACTGTTTTTT CASSMDLRGLKLFF
TRBD1 - TRBJ2-7 TRBV5-1 TGCGCCAGCAGCTTGGCGGGACAGGGGATCTACGAGCAGTACTTC CASSLAGQGIYEQYF
- - TRBJ1-2 TRBV2 TGTGCCAGCAGTCCACTCCCGTATGGCTACACCTTC CASSPLPYGYTF
- - TRBJ1-1 TRBV11-2 TGTGCCAGCAGCTTAACGGACATGAACACTGAAGCTTTCTTT CASSLTDMNTEAFF
- few TRBJ2-5 TRBV15 TGTGCCACCAGCAGAGATCTCAGGGGCGGAGAGACCCAGTACTTC CATSRDLRGGETQYF
- - TRBJ1-5 TRBV5-6 TGTGCCAGCAGTTTCGGGGGGGTCGTACAATCGCCCCAGCATTTT CASSFGGVVQSPQHF
TRBD2 few TRBJ2-5 TRBV27 TGTGCCAGCAGTCCCTCTAGCGGGGTCGCGGAGACCCAGTACTTC CASSPSSGVAETQYF
- - TRBJ1-2 TRBV5-6 TGTGCCAGCAGCACCCTGAGCGCCGGCTACACCTTC CASSTLSAGYTF
- - TRBJ2-5 TRBV15 TGTGCCACCAGCAGAGATTTACAAGAGACCCAGTACTTC CATSRDLQETQYF
- - TRBJ2-1 TRBV4-1 TGCGCCAGCAGCCCAAATTCGAACGGCAATGAGCAGTTCTTC CASSPNSNGNEQFF
TRBD1 - TRBJ1-1 TRBV6-5 TGTGCCAGCAGTCAAGGGACAGGGACTGAAGCTTTCTTT CASSQGTGTEAFF
- few TRBJ2-7 TRBV21-1 TGTGCCAGCAGCAAAGTGGGCAGGGGTCCCTACGAGCAGTACTTC CASSKVGRGPYEQYF
- once TRBJ1-2 TRBV15 TGTGCCACCAGCAGAGATCTGGCAGGGGCCCTCTATGGCTACACCTTC CATSRDLAGALYGYTF
- - TRBJ1-1 TRBV21-1 TGTGCCAGCAGCACCCGGAGGGTGGGGGTCGAAGCTTTCTTT CASSTRRVGVEAFF
TRBD1 - TRBJ2-3 TRBV6-6 TGTGCCAGCAACCAGGGGGTGAGCACAGATACGCAGTATTTT CASNQGVSTDTQYF
- - TRBJ2-1 TRBV7-9 TGTTCCAGCAGCTTATCAGGATTCGACAATGAGCAGTTCTTC CSSSLSGFDNEQFF
TRBD1 few TRBJ2-7 TRBV5-1 TGCGCCAGCAGCGGGGGACAGGCCCCCTACGAGCAGTACTTC CASSGGQAPYEQYF
- - TRBJ1-5 TRBV28 TGTGCCAGCAGAACCAACGACAGGAGGTCCAATCAGCCCCAGCATTTT CASRTNDRRSNQPQHF
- - TRBJ1-1 TRBV5-1 TGCGCCAGCAGCTTGTGGCAGGACACTGAAGCTTTCTTT CASSLWQDTEAFF
- few TRBJ2-3 TRBV29-1 TGCAGCGTTGATGGGGGGGCCACAGATACGCAGTATTTT CSVDGGATDTQYF
- - TRBJ1-1 TRBV6-5 TGTGCCAGCAAGCGCAGAGAGAACACTGAAGCTTTCTTT CASKRRENTEAFF
- - TRBJ1-1 TRBV18 TGTGCCAGCTCACCCTTCAGCTTCAGGGGCGCGAGCGCTGAAGCTTTCTTT CASSPFSFRGASAEAFF
TRBD1 few TRBJ2-7 TRBV29-1 TGCAGCGGATGGGACAGGGGAAACTACGAGCAGTACTTC CSGWDRGNYEQYF
- few TRBJ1-1 TRBV5-1 TGCGCCAGCAGCTCAACCGGGACAGAAGCTTTCTTT CASSSTGTEAFF
- few TRBJ1-2 TRBV29-1 TGCAGCGTTGTCGGAGGACAGTCCTATGGCTACCCCTTC CSVVGGQSYGYPF
- few TRBJ2-3 TRBV2 TGTGCCAGCAGTGCGCTAGCGAGCACAGATACGCAGTATTTT CASSALASTDTQYF
TRBD1 few TRBJ2-7 TRBV10-3 TGTGCCATCAGTGACGGGCAGGCAGGGGGCTCCTACGAGCAGTACTTC CAISDGQAGGSYEQYF